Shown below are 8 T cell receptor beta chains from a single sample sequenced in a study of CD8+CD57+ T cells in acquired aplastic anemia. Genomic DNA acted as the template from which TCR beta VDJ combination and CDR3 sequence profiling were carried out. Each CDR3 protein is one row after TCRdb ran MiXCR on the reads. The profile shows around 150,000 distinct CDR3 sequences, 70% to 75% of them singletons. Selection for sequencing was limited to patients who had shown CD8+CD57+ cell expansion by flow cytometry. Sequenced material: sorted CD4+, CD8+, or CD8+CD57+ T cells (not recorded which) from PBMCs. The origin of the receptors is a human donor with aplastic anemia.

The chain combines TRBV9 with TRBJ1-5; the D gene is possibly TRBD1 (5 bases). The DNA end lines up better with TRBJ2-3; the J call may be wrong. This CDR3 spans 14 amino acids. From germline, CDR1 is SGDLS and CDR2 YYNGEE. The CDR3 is CASSVDGANQPQYF. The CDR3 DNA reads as TGTGCCAGCAGCGTAGATGGGGCTAATCAGCCCCAGTATTTT.

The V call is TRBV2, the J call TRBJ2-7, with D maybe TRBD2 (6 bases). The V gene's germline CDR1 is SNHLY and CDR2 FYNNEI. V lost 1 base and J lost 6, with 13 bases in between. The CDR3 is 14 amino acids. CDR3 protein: CASSEGDSRSEQYF. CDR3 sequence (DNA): TGTGCCAGCAGTGAAGGGGACTCCAGATCCGAGCAGTACTTC.

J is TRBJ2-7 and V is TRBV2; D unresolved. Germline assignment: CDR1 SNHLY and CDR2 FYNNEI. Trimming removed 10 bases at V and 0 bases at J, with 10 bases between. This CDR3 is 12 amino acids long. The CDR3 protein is CATQDRSYEQYF. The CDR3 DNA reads TGTGCCACCCAGGACCGCTCCTACGAGCAGTACTTC.

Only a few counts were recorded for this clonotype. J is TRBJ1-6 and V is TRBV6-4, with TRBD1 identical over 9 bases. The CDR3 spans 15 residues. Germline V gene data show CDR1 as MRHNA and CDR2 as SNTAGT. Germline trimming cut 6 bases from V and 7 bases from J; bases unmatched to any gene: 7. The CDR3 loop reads CASSVRQGGNSPLHF. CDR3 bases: TGTGCCAGCAGCGTAAGACAGGGGGGGAATTCACCCCTCCACTTT.

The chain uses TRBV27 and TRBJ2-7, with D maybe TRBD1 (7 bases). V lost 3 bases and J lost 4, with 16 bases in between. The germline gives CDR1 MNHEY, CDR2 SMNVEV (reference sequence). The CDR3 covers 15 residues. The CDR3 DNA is TGTGCCAGCAGTTTTAGGCAGGGGGGTATTTACGAGCAGTACTTC. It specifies CASSFRQGGIYEQYF.

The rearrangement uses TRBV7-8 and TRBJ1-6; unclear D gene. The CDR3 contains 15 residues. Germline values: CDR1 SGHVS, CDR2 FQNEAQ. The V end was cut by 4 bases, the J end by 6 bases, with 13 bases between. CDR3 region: CASSSQRGPNSPLHF. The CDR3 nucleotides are TGTGCCAGCAGCTCGCAACGTGGACCTAATTCACCCCTCCACTTT.

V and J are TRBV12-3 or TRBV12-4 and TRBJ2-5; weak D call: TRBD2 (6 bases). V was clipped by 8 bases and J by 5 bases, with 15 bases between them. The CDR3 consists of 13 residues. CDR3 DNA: TGTGCCAGCTCAAACCAGCGGGCGGAGACCCAGTACTTC. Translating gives CASSNQRAETQYF.

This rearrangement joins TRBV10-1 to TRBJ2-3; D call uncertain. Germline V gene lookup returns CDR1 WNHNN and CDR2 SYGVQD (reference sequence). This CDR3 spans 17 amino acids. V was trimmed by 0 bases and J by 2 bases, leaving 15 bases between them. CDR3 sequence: CASSESKRLYLTDTQYF. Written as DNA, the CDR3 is TGCGCCAGCAGTGAGTCGAAAAGACTCTACCTCACAGATACGCAGTATTTT.